A single sample gave rise to the 4 T cell receptor beta chains below, sequenced in a study of identical twins. TCRdb passed the 5' RACE reads through MiXCR, listing each CDR3 protein once. Here the sample spans 690,000 or so distinct CDR3 sequences, around 6% being singletons. Source material: naive T cells sorted from blood. The receptors here all came from a man younger than 30 in good health.

The chain has TRBV7-8 and TRBJ2-5; D ambiguous. V lost 5 bases and J lost 5, with 9 bases in between. CDR1 SGHVS and CDR2 FQNEAQ come from the germline V gene. CDR3 length equals 12 residues. CDR3 sequence reads: CASSGISETQYF. Here the CDR3 DNA reads TGTGCCAGCAGCGGTATCTCGGAGACCCAGTACTTC.

This sequence joins TRBV9 and TRBJ2-2, with D possibly TRBD1 on 6 matching bases. The CDR3 sequence is 14 residues long. Germline V gene data show CDR1 as SGDLS and CDR2 as YYNGEE. Trimming left V 5 bases short and J 4 bases short, with 12 bases between. In nucleotides, the CDR3 is TGTGCCAGCAGAGCTGGACAGTCCACCGGGGAGCTGTTTTTT. This sequence encodes CASRAGQSTGELFF.

The chain couples TRBV24-1 to TRBJ2-1; tentatively, D is TRBD2 (6 bases). The germline gives CDR1 KGHDR, CDR2 SFDVKD. This CDR3 has 18 amino acids. V lost 2 bases to trimming and J lost 2 bases, with 18 bases between them. Here the CDR3 reads CATSDSRRGTETYNEQFF. CDR3 DNA sequence: TGTGCCACCAGTGATTCCCGCCGTGGGACTGAGACCTACAATGAGCAGTTCTTC.

This clonotype was recorded a few times. The chain links TRBV20-1 to TRBJ2-7; 7 bases match TRBD1. With V trimmed by 2 bases and J by 4 bases, 5 bases remained unmatched. In germline, CDR1 is DFQATT, CDR2 SNEGSKA (reference sequence). CDR3 length equals 13 residues. The DNA of the CDR3 is TGCAGTGCTAGATCTGGGACAGATTACGAGCAGTACTTC. This sequence encodes CSARSGTDYEQYF.